This entry lists 4 T cell receptor beta chains sequenced from one sample in a study of blood T cells in healthy people across ages. With a J-beta primer mix and a sample-barcoded 5' primer, a second PCR ran about 6 to 11 cycles. TCRdb redid the calling of the 5' RACE reads with MiXCR, one entry per CDR3 protein. The sample includes approximately 680,000 distinct CDR3 sequences, around 32% of them seen just once. The sequencing input was blood. These receptors all stem from an elderly woman in good health.

This clonotype has at least ten counts. The chain carries TRBV6-6 and TRBJ1-4; D not certain. V was shortened by 6 bases and J by 6 bases, with 11 bases between the two germline ends. The CDR3 spans 13 residues. Germline V gives CDR1 MNHNY, CDR2 SVGAGI (reference sequence). The CDR3 loop is CASRGPQHEKLFF. CDR3 DNA: TGTGCCAGCAGGGGTCCCCAGCATGAAAAACTGTTTTTT.

This clonotype was picked up many times. CDR3 coding DNA: TGCAGTGCCTCAACGGGGGCTAACTATGGCTACACCTTC. This sequence encodes CSASTGANYGYTF. The chain is built from TRBV20-1 and TRBJ1-2; D may be TRBD1 (5 bases). The CDR3 has 13 amino acids. V dropped 6 bases and J dropped 0 bases, with 11 bases sitting between them. The germline CDR1 and CDR2 sequences are DFQATT and SNEGSKA (reference sequence).

The gene calls are TRBV4-2 and TRBJ1-1, with D maybe TRBD1 (5 bases). Germline V CDR1 and CDR2: LGHNA, YNFKEQ. The CDR3 runs 13 residues. Trimming shortened V by 3 bases and J by 7 bases, and 12 bases separated the two germline ends. As DNA, the CDR3 is TGTGCCAGCAGCCATCAGATCGACAGTGAAGCTTTCTTT. Translation: CASSHQIDSEAFF.

CDR3 nucleotide sequence: TGTGCCAGCAGCGTCGGGACAGCCCCCTACGAGCAGTACTTC. It codes for CASSVGTAPYEQYF. The rearrangement links TRBV9 to TRBJ2-7, with TRBD1 identical over 7 bases. V was clipped by 2 bases and J by 2 bases; unmatched bases: 4. Per germline, CDR1 SGDLS and CDR2 YYNGEE. The CDR3 totals 14 residues.